Presented here are 15 T cell receptor beta chains from one specimen sequenced in a study of T cells after yellow fever vaccination. Each CDR3 protein is one row after TCRdb ran MiXCR on the 5' RACE reads. This sample carries about 220,000 distinct CDR3 sequences, around 3.1% of them seen once, and the ten largest clones take 3.2%. The input for sequencing was CD4+ T cells sorted from PBMCs, taken 10 days after the yellow fever booster vaccination. All receptors come from a man younger than 35 who received the YFV17D yellow fever vaccine.

Ten or more counts support this clonotype. This rearrangement joins TRBV9 to TRBJ2-1, with D unclear. V was cut by 0 bases and J by 8 bases, with 6 bases left in between. The CDR3 is 12 residues long. From germline, CDR1 is SGDLS and CDR2 YYNGEE. The CDR3, as DNA: TGTGCCAGCAGCGTAGACTGGGATGAGCAGTTCTTC. This codes for CASSVDWDEQFF.

This clonotype has ten or more counts. This chain connects TRBV24-1 to TRBJ2-5, with unresolved D. CDR1 and CDR2 from the germline V gene are KGHDR and SFDVKD. The germline V and J ends were trimmed by 4 bases and 5 bases, with 10 bases remaining between them. CDR3 size: 13 residues. The CDR3 loop reads CATSDPAQETQYF. The DNA of the CDR3 is TGTGCCACCAGTGACCCCGCGCAGGAGACCCAGTACTTC.

V gene TRBV19 combines with J gene TRBJ1-5; TRBD1 matches at 7 bases. This CDR3 comprises 17 residues. The V and J ends lost 11 bases and 2 bases, in that order; junction bases with no gene match: 18. Germline values: CDR1 LNHDA, CDR2 SQIVND (reference sequence). CDR3 DNA: TGTGCCTCCCGGGAGTTATACAGGGGCCTTGGCAATCAGCCCCAGCATTTT. Amino acids: CASRELYRGLGNQPQHF. The full variable domain, its missing parts supplied by reference TRBV19 and TRBJ1-5, is DGGITQSPKYLFRKEGQNVTLSCEQNLNHDAMYWYRQDPGQGLRLIYYSQIVNDFQKGDIAEGYSVSREKKESFPLTVTSAQKNPTAFYLCASRELYRGLGNQPQHFGDGTRLSIL.

This clonotype showed up many times. The chain links TRBV5-1 to TRBJ1-1; 7 positions agree with TRBD1. With V trimmed by 2 bases and J by 10 bases, 5 bases remained unmatched. CDR1 and CDR2 from the germline V gene are SGHRS and YFSETQ. The CDR3 is made up of 12 amino acids. The CDR3 here is CASSLGQGGAFF. CDR3 DNA: TGCGCCAGCAGCTTAGGGCAGGGGGGAGCTTTCTTT.

This clonotype showed up many times. The chain combines TRBV29-1 with TRBJ2-3; TRBD1 matches 8 bases. V shed 8 bases, J shed 6 bases, and the junction held 7 bases outside the gene matches. The CDR3 is made up of 12 amino acids. CDR1 SQVTM and CDR2 ANQGSEA come from the germline V gene. Written as DNA, the CDR3 is TGCAGCATATGGACAGGGTTTGATACGCAGTATTTT. It yields the protein CSIWTGFDTQYF.

Many counts were recorded for this clonotype. The V call is TRBV6-5, the J call TRBJ2-2; D call uncertain. This CDR3 spans 14 amino acids. Germline assignment: CDR1 MNHEY and CDR2 SVGAGI. V lost 4 bases to trimming and J lost 5 bases, with 11 bases between them. The CDR3 is CASSFMVGTGELFF. The CDR3 region has the DNA TGTGCCAGCAGTTTCATGGTCGGAACCGGGGAGCTGTTTTTT.

V gene TRBV3-1 combines with J gene TRBJ2-5; no clear D gene. The V end was cut by 1 base, the J end by 2 bases, with 11 bases between. In germline, CDR1 is LGHDT, CDR2 YNNKEL (reference sequence). This CDR3 comprises 15 residues. CDR3 sequence (DNA): TGTGCCAGCAGCCAAGGCGTCAGAAATCAAGAGACCCAGTACTTC. It is translated as CASSQGVRNQETQYF.

This clonotype was seen repeatedly, ten times or more. This rearrangement joins TRBV7-3 to TRBJ2-2; 13 nucleotides line up with TRBD2. Germline values: CDR1 SGHTA, CDR2 FQGTGA. This CDR3 has 17 residues. V shed 5 bases and J 4 bases; nucleotides not matched to a gene: 7. The CDR3 protein is CASSPRLAGGRTGELFF. The CDR3 DNA is TGTGCCAGCAGCCCCAGACTAGCGGGGGGTCGCACCGGGGAGCTGTTTTTT.

This clonotype was observed at least ten times. V and J are TRBV12-3 or TRBV12-4 and TRBJ2-1; 8 bases are shared with TRBD2. V shed 5 bases, J shed 1 base, and the junction held 7 bases outside the gene matches. The CDR3 runs to 16 residues. In DNA, the CDR3 is TGTGCCAGCAGTCCTCCCGGGGGGGGATCCTACAATGAGCAGTTCTTC. Residues: CASSPPGGGSYNEQFF.

V and J are TRBV5-6 and TRBJ1-5, with D possibly TRBD1 on 6 matching bases. CDR3 length: 15 amino acids. Germline CDR1 SGHDT, CDR2 YYEEEE. Trimming stripped 0 bases from V and 5 bases from J, with 12 bases between. This CDR3 is CASSLDRALDQPQHF. The CDR3 region has the DNA TGTGCCAGCAGCTTGGACAGGGCTCTCGATCAGCCCCAGCATTTT.

This clonotype was counted at least ten times. The chain's CDR3 is CASSYVANSGGNEQFF. The CDR3 DNA reads TGTGCCAGCAGCTACGTAGCTAATTCTGGAGGCAATGAGCAGTTCTTC. The chain carries TRBV7-3 and TRBJ2-1, with D possibly matching TRBD2 (5 bases). Trimming left V 4 bases short and J 6 bases short, with 19 bases between. Looked up from germline, CDR1 is SGHTA and CDR2 is FQGTGA. The CDR3 runs 16 residues.

This clonotype has a handful of counts. The CDR3 reads CAIRDSVTDSPLHF. The CDR3 nucleotides read TGTGCCATCAGGGATTCAGTTACGGATTCACCCCTCCACTTT. The chain has TRBV10-3 and TRBJ1-6; unclear D gene. This CDR3 contains 14 residues. V lost 6 bases, J lost 8 bases, and 14 bases lay in between. CDR1 is ENHRY, CDR2 SYGVKD, per germline.

The chain joins TRBV30 to TRBJ1-3; the D is unclear. Germline CDR1 reads GTSNPN; CDR2 reads SVGIG (reference sequence). V lost 0 bases to trimming and J lost 7 bases, with 13 bases between them. CDR3 length equals 14 residues. The CDR3 protein is CAWSVSNSWNTIYF. The CDR3 bases are TGTGCCTGGAGTGTATCAAACTCGTGGAACACCATATATTTT.

J is TRBJ1-1 and V is TRBV19, with D maybe TRBD1 (5 bases). Trimming cost V 4 bases and J 3 bases, with 9 bases left between them. The CDR3 covers 13 residues. Germline lookup yields CDR1 LNHDA and CDR2 SQIVND (reference sequence). The CDR3 loop reads CASSTVGDTEAFF. The CDR3, as DNA: TGTGCCAGTAGTACCGTAGGGGACACTGAAGCTTTCTTT. The full variable domain, its missing parts supplied by reference TRBV19 and TRBJ1-1, is DGGITQSPKYLFRKEGQNVTLSCEQNLNHDAMYWYRQDPGQGLRLIYYSQIVNDFQKGDIAEGYSVSREKKESFPLTVTSAQKNPTAFYLCASSTVGDTEAFFGQGTRLTVV.

In its sample, this clonotype was seen many times. This chain uses TRBV9 with TRBJ1-2, with D unclear. With 0 bases removed from V and 2 bases from J, the gap between germline ends came to 8 bases. This CDR3 has 14 residues. Germline V lookup: CDR1 SGDLS, CDR2 YYNGEE. The CDR3: CASSVAPDNYGYTF. For the CDR3, the DNA is TGTGCCAGCAGCGTAGCACCGGACAACTATGGCTACACCTTC.